In this sample, the clone carrying this TCR beta chain turned up once. Clones were sequenced by immunoSEQ multiplex PCR, and TCRdb holds only the in-frame ones, with some missing. Of 300,000 to 350,000 clones listed, 85% to 90% are singletons. The data were taken from a study of blood T cell repertoires in COVID-19. Participants, about 18 to 100 years old, spanned approximately 25 US areas. The study assigned cohorts using participant-reported clinical history. CDR1 SGDLS and CDR2 YYNGEE come from the germline V gene. The CDR3 totals 22 residues. The J segment lost 4 bases and the V segment lost 5 bases, leaving 27 bases of the junction unmatched.

The clonotype originates from a woman younger than 35 with acute COVID-19. Source material: PBMCs or T cells enriched from blood (not recorded which). This chain uses TRBV9 with TRBJ2-1; 10 nucleotides line up with TRBD2. The CDR3 sequence is CASSGQGERGGLIAGGYNEQFF. For the CDR3, the DNA is TGTGCCAGCAGTGGACAGGGCGAAAGGGGGGGTTTAATAGCGGGAGGATACAATGAGCAGTTCTTC.